One sample yielded the 19 T cell receptor beta chains listed below, sequenced in a study of blood T cell repertoires in COVID-19. Libraries were prepared by immunoSEQ multiplex PCR; TCRdb keeps only in-frame clonotypes and omits some of them. The sample has roughly 88,000 clones, approximately 90% seen once; the top ten hold under 5%. Sequences were obtained from peripheral blood. The receptors here all came from a woman aged 50 to 60 in a cohort sampled during active COVID-19.

The chain recombines TRBV4-1 with TRBJ1-1; D may be TRBD1 (6 bases). V lost 0 bases to trimming and J lost 4 bases, with 12 bases between them. In germline, CDR1 is MGHRA, CDR2 YSYEKL. CDR3 length: 15 residues. CDR3 amino acids: CASSQDPGGLTEAFF. The CDR3 coding sequence is TGCGCCAGCAGCCAAGACCCCGGGGGGCTCACTGAAGCTTTCTTT.

The CDR3 sequence: CASSPTGGSMNTEAFF. The CDR3 DNA sequence: TGCGCCAGCAGCCCTACAGGGGGCTCTATGAACACTGAAGCTTTCTTT. The chain recombines TRBV5-1 with TRBJ1-1, with TRBD1 matching over 9 bases. J was trimmed by 0 bases and V by 4 bases; bases with no gene match: 7. This CDR3 comprises 16 residues. Germline CDR1 reads SGHRS; CDR2 reads YFSETQ. The full variable domain, rest sourced from reference TRBV5-1 and TRBJ1-1, is KAGVTQTPRYLIKTRGQQVTLSCSPISGHRSVSWYQQTPGQGLQFLFEYFSETQRNKGNFPGRFSGRQFSNSRSEMNVSTLELGDSALYLCASSPTGGSMNTEAFFGQGTRLTVV.

The table lists this clone with a count of one. The CDR3 bases are TGCGCCAGCAGCGCTGTAGGACGGGGGAACACTGAAGCTTTCTTT. Its translation is CASSAVGRGNTEAFF. The chain recombines TRBV4-1 with TRBJ1-1; D not resolved. The V end was cut by 5 bases, the J end by 1 base, with 14 bases between. Germline V gene data show CDR1 as MGHRA and CDR2 as YSYEKL. The CDR3 is 15 residues long.

The gene calls are TRBV15 and TRBJ1-1; tentatively, D is TRBD1 (6 bases). Germline assignment: CDR1 LNHNV and CDR2 YYDKDF (reference sequence). Between the trimmed V and J ends, which lost 1 base and 4 bases, there was a span of 13 bases. The CDR3 contains 15 residues. The CDR3 DNA reads TGTGCCACCAGCAGAGGTCCAGGGGTTGCCACTGAAGCTTTCTTT. Protein product: CATSRGPGVATEAFF. Full variable domain (missing parts from reference TRBV15 and TRBJ1-1): DAMVIQNPRYQVTQFGKPVTLSCSQTLNHNVMYWYQQKSSQAPKLLFHYYDKDFNNEADTPDNFQSRRPNTSFCFLDIRSPGLGDTAMYLCATSRGPGVATEAFFGQGTRLTVV.

The chain carries TRBV5-1 and TRBJ1-3; 9 nucleotides line up with TRBD1. Germline assignment: CDR1 SGHRS and CDR2 YFSETQ. Germline trimming cut 3 bases from V and 0 bases from J; bases unmatched to any gene: 7. This CDR3 contains 17 residues. The chain's CDR3 is CASSSWGQGLSGNTIYF. The CDR3 DNA sequence: TGCGCCAGCAGCTCATGGGGACAGGGACTCTCTGGAAACACCATATATTTT.

The chain has TRBV18 and TRBJ1-3; 7 bases agree with TRBD1. Losses at the gene ends were 3 bases for V and 0 bases for J; bases not matched to a gene: 11. This CDR3 spans 18 amino acids. Germline V gene lookup returns CDR1 KGHSH and CDR2 LQKENI. The CDR3 region has the DNA TGTGCCAGCTCACCCGGACAGGTCGGGGTTAGCTCTGGAAACACCATATATTTT. Translating it yields CASSPGQVGVSSGNTIYF. Full variable domain (missing parts from reference TRBV18 and TRBJ1-3): NAGVMQNPRHLVRRRGQEARLRCSPMKGHSHVYWYRQLPEEGLKFMVYLQKENIIDESGMPKERFSAEFPKEGPSILRIQQVVRGDSAAYFCASSPGQVGVSSGNTIYFGEGSWLTVV.

This sequence joins TRBV5-1 and TRBJ2-3; 7 positions agree with TRBD1. V was clipped by 0 bases and J by 1 base; unmatched bases: 2. Germline loops: CDR1 SGHRS, CDR2 YFSETQ. The CDR3 has 15 amino acids. In DNA form, the CDR3 reads TGCGCCAGCAGCTTGGGGCAGGGGGGCACAGATACGCAGTATTTT. Amino acid sequence: CASSLGQGGTDTQYF.

This rearrangement joins TRBV3-1 (or the pseudogene TRBV3-2) to TRBJ1-5; TRBD1 is a possible D gene (5 bases). The CDR3 consists of 14 residues. Germline values: CDR1 LGHDT, CDR2 YNNKEL (reference sequence). The V end lost 4 bases, the J end lost 7 bases, and 14 bases lay between the germline ends. The CDR3, as DNA: TGTGCCAGCAGCCTCTCGGGGAGGGGACAGCCCCAGCATTTT. Amino acids: CASSLSGRGQPQHF.

The sample holds a few counts of this clone. The chain links TRBV9 to TRBJ2-2, with 10 bases identical to TRBD2. Germline loops: CDR1 SGDLS, CDR2 YYNGEE. This CDR3 comprises 16 residues. V gave up 2 bases and J gave up 5 bases; unmatched junction bases: 6. CDR3 sequence: CASSVHPSGSTGELFF. The CDR3 coding sequence is TGTGCCAGCAGCGTCCATCCTAGCGGGAGTACCGGGGAGCTGTTTTTT.

This chain uses TRBV19 with TRBJ1-2, with D possibly matching TRBD1 (5 bases). Looked up from germline, CDR1 is LNHDA and CDR2 is SQIVND (reference sequence). V gave up 8 bases and J gave up 4 bases, with 11 bases separating them. This CDR3 has 12 residues. The CDR3 sequence is CASAFGGYGYTF. As DNA, the CDR3 is TGTGCCAGTGCCTTCGGGGGCTATGGCTACACCTTC.

This sequence joins TRBV28 and TRBJ1-5, with TRBD1 matching over 9 bases. V shed 7 bases, J shed 9 bases, and the junction held 10 bases outside the gene matches. Germline V gives CDR1 MDHEN, CDR2 SYDVKM. This CDR3 spans 14 amino acids. The CDR3 bases are TGTGCCAGCATGACAGGGGGAATTGTAGTGCCCCAGCATTTT. Protein product: CASMTGGIVVPQHF. Drawing the rest from reference TRBV28 and TRBJ1-5, the complete variable domain is DVKVTQSSRYLVKRTGEKVFLECVQDMDHENMFWYRQDPGLGLRLIYFSYDVKMKEKGDIPEGYSVSREKKERFSLILESASTNQTSMYLCASMTGGIVVPQHFGDGTRLSIL.

The chain combines TRBV5-4 with TRBJ2-3; 7 bases fit TRBD2. Germline V gene sequence: CDR1 SGHNT, CDR2 YYREEE (reference sequence). The CDR3 length is 15 residues. V was pared by 0 bases and J by 1 base, with 2 bases of the junction left unmatched. The CDR3 sequence: CASSLGLAGTDTQYF. The CDR3 DNA follows: TGTGCCAGCAGCTTGGGGCTAGCGGGCACAGATACGCAGTATTTT.

This clone was found once. The chain is built from TRBV2 and TRBJ2-1; the match to TRBD2 covers 9 bases. In germline, CDR1 is SNHLY, CDR2 FYNNEI. This CDR3 spans 17 amino acids. The V and J ends lost 6 bases and 4 bases, in that order; junction bases with no gene match: 13. The CDR3 loop is CASSRRRGGLNYNEQFF. The CDR3 DNA reads TGTGCCAGCAGCCGAAGGCGGGGGGGCCTCAATTACAATGAGCAGTTCTTC.

For the CDR3, the DNA is TGTGCCAGCAGCTTGGGACTAGCGGGGGGGACCACAGATACGCAGTATTTT. This translates into CASSLGLAGGTTDTQYF. This sequence joins TRBV5-4 and TRBJ2-3; 14 bases map to TRBD2. The CDR3 loop spans 17 amino acids. Losses at the gene ends were 0 bases for V and 2 bases for J; bases not matched to a gene: 2. From germline, CDR1 is SGHNT and CDR2 YYREEE (reference sequence).

The CDR3 spells CASSPPGQSEQYF. The CDR3 nucleotides read TGTGCCAGCTCACCCCCGGGACAGTCCGAGCAGTACTTC. J is TRBJ2-7 and V is TRBV18; 7 bases are a match to TRBD1. Trimming at V came to 3 bases and at J to 6 bases, leaving 5 bases not matched to a gene. The germline V gene encodes CDR1 KGHSH and CDR2 LQKENI. This CDR3 has 13 amino acids.

The chain uses TRBV5-1 and TRBJ1-5; TRBD1 aligns across 9 bases. CDR3 length: 14 residues. The germline CDR1 and CDR2 sequences are SGHRS and YFSETQ. V was pared by 3 bases and J by 4 bases, with 2 bases of the junction left unmatched. The CDR3 reads CASSSGTGNQPQHF. CDR3 in DNA: TGCGCCAGCAGCTCCGGGACAGGGAATCAGCCCCAGCATTTT.

The chain links TRBV6-1 to TRBJ2-7, with TRBD1 matching 7 bases. Trimming took 4 bases from V and 0 from J; bases not matched to a gene: 9. Germline CDR1 MNHNS, CDR2 SASEGT. The CDR3 loop spans 16 amino acids. The CDR3 is CASSALERGLSYEQYF. Written as DNA, the CDR3 is TGTGCCAGCAGTGCTCTGGAAAGGGGGCTCTCCTACGAGCAGTACTTC.

The V call is TRBV20-1, the J call TRBJ1-1; no clear D. Germline values: CDR1 DFQATT, CDR2 SNEGSKA (reference sequence). The ends were cut back, 3 bases at V and 4 bases at J, with 9 bases in the middle. CDR3 size: 12 residues. The CDR3 DNA is TGCAGTGCTAGTTCCGGGGTCACTGAAGCTTTCTTT. Protein product: CSASSGVTEAFF.

CDR3 sequence (DNA): TGTGCCAGCAGCGGACAGGGCCCAACCCGACCCAACAATGAGCAGTTCTTC. Residues: CASSGQGPTRPNNEQFF. The chain uses TRBV27 and TRBJ2-1, with TRBD1 matching over 8 bases. The V segment lost 6 bases and the J segment 5 bases; nucleotides outside the gene matches: 15. The CDR3 loop spans 17 amino acids. CDR1 and CDR2 from the germline V gene are MNHEY and SMNVEV (reference sequence).